This TCR beta chain was sequenced for a study of T cells after yellow fever vaccination. General study findings and limits: The study re-detected most primary-vaccination clones after the booster (roughly 96% CD4, roughly 90% CD8).

A note on this clonotype: Its target is unknown.

The study made its TCR cDNA through 5'RACE template switching. That step introduced a universal primer site along with UMIs. Each CDR3 protein gets one entry after TCRdb re-called the 5' RACE reads with MiXCR. This sample has under 400,000 distinct CDR3 sequences, with 9.5% to 15% found just once. V lost 2 bases and J lost 7; bases outside the gene matches: 6. CDR1 and CDR2 from the germline V gene are SQVTM and ANQGSEA. This CDR3 has 13 amino acids. The TCR sequence derives from a young man who received the YFV17D yellow fever vaccine. This sample comprised CD4+ T cells sorted from PBMCs, obtained 15 days after the yellow fever booster vaccination. The V and J genes are TRBV29-1 and TRBJ1-2; 8 bases agree with TRBD1. CDR3 sequence: CSVEKNRGAGYTF. The CDR3 DNA reads TGCAGCGTTGAAAAAAACAGGGGGGCTGGCTACACCTTC.